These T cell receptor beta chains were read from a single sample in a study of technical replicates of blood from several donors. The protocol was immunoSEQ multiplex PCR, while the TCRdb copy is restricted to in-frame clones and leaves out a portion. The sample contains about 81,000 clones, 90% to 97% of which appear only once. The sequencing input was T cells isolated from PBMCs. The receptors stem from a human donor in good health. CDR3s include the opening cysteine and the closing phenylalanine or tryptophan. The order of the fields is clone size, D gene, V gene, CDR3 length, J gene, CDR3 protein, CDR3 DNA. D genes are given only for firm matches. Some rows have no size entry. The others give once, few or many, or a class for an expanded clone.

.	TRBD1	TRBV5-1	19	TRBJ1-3	CASSWTGLLLPSSGNTIYF	TGCGCCAGCAGCTGGACAGGACTATTACTACCAAGCTCTGGAAACACCATATATTTT
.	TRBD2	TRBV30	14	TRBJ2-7	CAWSRGGGTYEQYF	TGTGCCTGGAGTAGGGGCGGGGGAACCTACGAGCAGTACTTC
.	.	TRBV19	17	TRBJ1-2	CASSIGGAPSLNYGYTF	TGTGCCAGTAGTATTGGGGGGGCACCATCTCTTAACTATGGCTACACCTTC
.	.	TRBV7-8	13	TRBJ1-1	CASSLGYGAEAFF	TGTGCCAGCAGCTTAGGGTACGGAGCTGAAGCTTTCTTT
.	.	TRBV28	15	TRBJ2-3	CASSQGGSVYDTQYF	TGTGCCAGCAGCCAGGGAGGTTCGGTATATGATACGCAGTATTTT
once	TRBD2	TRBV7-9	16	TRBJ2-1	CASSLALGLGVNEQFF	TGTGCCAGCAGCTTAGCGTTGGGACTAGGAGTCAATGAGCAGTTCTTC
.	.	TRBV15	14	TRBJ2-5	CATSRAGQQETQYF	TGTGCCACCAGCAGAGCGGGACAACAAGAGACCCAGTACTTC
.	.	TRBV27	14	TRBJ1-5	CASSYTGFNQPQHF	TGTGCCAGCAGTTATACAGGCTTCAATCAGCCCCAGCATTTT
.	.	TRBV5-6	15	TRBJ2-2	CASSLGSGITGELFF	TGTGCCAGCAGCTTGGGTAGCGGCATCACCGGGGAGCTGTTTTTT
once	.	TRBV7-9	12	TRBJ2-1	CASSQGTYEQFF	TGTGCCAGCTCCCAGGGTACGTATGAGCAGTTCTTC
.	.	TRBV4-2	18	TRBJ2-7	CASSQGYTTGTPTYEQYF	TGTGCCAGCAGCCAAGGTTATACTACCGGGACTCCGACATACGAGCAGTACTTC
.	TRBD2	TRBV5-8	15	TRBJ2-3	CASSLGSGGGDTQYF	TGTGCCAGCAGCTTGGGTTCGGGGGGTGGAGATACGCAGTATTTT
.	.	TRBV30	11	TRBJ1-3	CALGAGNTIYF	TGTGCGCTGGGAGCAGGAAACACCATATATTTT
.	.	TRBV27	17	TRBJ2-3	CASSLLGGGAGTDTQYF	TGTGCCAGCAGTTTATTAGGTGGGGGGGCCGGCACAGATACGCAGTATTTT
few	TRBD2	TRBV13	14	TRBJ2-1	CASSNRLAGNEQFF	TGTGCCAGCAGCAACCGACTAGCGGGCAATGAGCAGTTCTTC
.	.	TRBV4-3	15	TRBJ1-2	CASSQDYRGPGGYTF	TGCGCCAGCAGCCAAGATTATCGAGGGCCCGGTGGCTACACCTTC
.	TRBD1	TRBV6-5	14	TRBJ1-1	CASSVYPGGTEAFF	TGTGCCAGCAGTGTGTACCCAGGGGGCACTGAAGCTTTCTTT
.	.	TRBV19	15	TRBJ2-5	CASSLWGRRSGTQYF	TGTGCCAGTAGTTTGTGGGGCAGGCGATCCGGGACCCAGTACTTC
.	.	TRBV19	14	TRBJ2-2	CASSGGTNTGELFF	TGTGCCAGTAGTGGAGGGACGAACACCGGGGAGCTGTTTTTT
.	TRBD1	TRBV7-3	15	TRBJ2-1	CASSPGTGGVNEQFF	TGTGCCAGCAGCCCCGGGACAGGGGGAGTCAATGAGCAGTTCTTC
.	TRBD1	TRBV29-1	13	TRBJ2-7	CSARDRGHYEQYF	TGCAGCGCTCGGGACAGGGGCCACTACGAGCAGTACTTC
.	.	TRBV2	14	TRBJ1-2	CASSVVIGPSNYTF	TGTGCCAGCAGTGTCGTTATTGGTCCGAGTAATTACACCTTC
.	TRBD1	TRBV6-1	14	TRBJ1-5	CASRGQGNDQPQHF	TGTGCCAGCAGGGGACAGGGTAACGATCAGCCCCAGCATTTT
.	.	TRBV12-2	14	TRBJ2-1	CASRPVKGGNEQFF	TGTGCAAGTCGCCCCGTCAAGGGAGGGAATGAGCAGTTCTTC
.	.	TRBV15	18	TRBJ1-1	CATSRVTGDFIMNTEAFF	TGTGCCACCAGCAGAGTAACAGGTGATTTTATAATGAACACTGAAGCTTTCTTT
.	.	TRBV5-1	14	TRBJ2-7	CASSPFSGVYEQYF	TGCGCCAGCAGCCCCTTCTCCGGGGTCTACGAGCAGTACTTC
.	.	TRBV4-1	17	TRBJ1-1	CASSQGLTELMNTEAFF	TGCGCCAGCAGCCAAGGATTAACAGAACTCATGAACACTGAAGCTTTCTTT
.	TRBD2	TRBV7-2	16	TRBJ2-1	CASSRRLAGIPLEQFF	TGTGCCAGCAGCCGACGACTAGCGGGAATTCCCCTTGAGCAGTTCTTC
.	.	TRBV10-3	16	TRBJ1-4	CAISDPGGKTGEKLFF	TGTGCCATCAGTGACCCCGGGGGAAAAACGGGGGAAAAACTGTTTTTT
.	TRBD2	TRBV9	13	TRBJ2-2	CASSVAGGRELFF	TGTGCCAGCAGCGTAGCGGGAGGCAGGGAGCTGTTTTTT
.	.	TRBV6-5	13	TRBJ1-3	CASSYKQRNTIYF	TGTGCCAGCAGTTACAAACAGAGAAACACCATATATTTT
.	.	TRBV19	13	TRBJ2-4	CASSLNEGDIQYF	TGTGCCAGTAGTCTCAACGAGGGTGACATTCAGTACTTC
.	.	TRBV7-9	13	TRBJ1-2	CASRQLTGYGYTF	TGTGCCAGCAGACAACTAACAGGGTATGGCTACACCTTC
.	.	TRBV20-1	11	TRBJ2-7	CSATNTYEQYF	TGCAGTGCTACTAATACCTACGAGCAGTACTTC
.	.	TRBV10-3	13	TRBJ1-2	CAISELQMNGYTF	TGTGCCATCAGTGAACTTCAAATGAATGGCTACACCTTC
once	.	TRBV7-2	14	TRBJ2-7	CASSLAGAIYEQYF	TGTGCCAGCAGCTTAGCGGGGGCTATCTACGAGCAGTACTTC
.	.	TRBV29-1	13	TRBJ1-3	CSVGAGFGNTIYF	TGCAGCGTTGGGGCAGGTTTTGGAAACACCATATATTTT
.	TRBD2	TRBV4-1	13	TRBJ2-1	CASGLAGNNEQFF	TGCGCCAGCGGACTAGCGGGAAACAATGAGCAGTTCTTC
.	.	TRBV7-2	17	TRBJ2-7	CASSLGFGRASAYEQYF	TGTGCCAGCAGCTTGGGTTTCGGCAGGGCCTCCGCCTACGAGCAGTACTTC
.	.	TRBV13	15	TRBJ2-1	CASSLGQGRANEQFF	TGTGCCAGCAGCTTAGGGCAGGGGAGGGCAAATGAGCAGTTCTTC
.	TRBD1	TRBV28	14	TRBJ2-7	CASTGGQGSYEQYF	TGTGCCAGCACCGGGGGACAGGGCTCCTACGAGCAGTACTTC